These 27 T cell receptor beta chains came from one sample sequenced in a study of T-cell memory formation after mild COVID-19. A single record per CDR3 protein comes from TCRdb applying MiXCR to the 5' RACE reads. Among 300,000 to 350,000 distinct CDR3 sequences listed, 14% were seen once. The specimen sequenced was PBMCs or a T cell subset sorted from them (not recorded which). Receptors were obtained from a man in his late teens or twenties who had mild COVID-19 (a few samples of this study predate the infection). Cell type and time point are not known.

This clonotype was seen only a few times. V gene TRBV20-1 combines with J gene TRBJ2-3; perhaps D is TRBD1 or TRBD2 (5 bases each). The CDR3 loop spans 11 amino acids. CDR1 and CDR2 from the germline V gene are DFQATT and SNEGSKA (reference sequence). V gave up 6 bases and J gave up 1 base, with 5 bases separating them. CDR3 coding DNA: TGCAGTGCGGGGGGCACAGATACGCAGTATTTT. Translation: CSAGGTDTQYF.

The J gene is TRBJ2-1, the V gene TRBV27, with 11 bases fitting TRBD2. This CDR3 spans 15 amino acids. Germline V lookup: CDR1 MNHEY, CDR2 SMNVEV (reference sequence). Germline trimming cut 7 bases from V and 2 bases from J; bases unmatched to any gene: 4. This chain's CDR3 is CASTVTSGAYNEQFF. CDR3 DNA sequence: TGTGCCAGCACAGTGACTAGCGGGGCCTACAATGAGCAGTTCTTC.

V is TRBV11-2 and J is TRBJ1-1, with D maybe TRBD1 (6 bases). The germline V gene has CDR1 SGHAT and CDR2 FQNNGV. Deletions cut 4 bases from V and 1 base from J, with 16 bases between. This CDR3 is 16 amino acids long. CDR3 sequence: CASSSSETGANTEAFF. The CDR3 region has the DNA TGTGCCAGCAGCTCATCGGAGACAGGAGCGAACACTGAAGCTTTCTTT.

At least ten counts were recorded for this clonotype. V gene TRBV5-1 combines with J gene TRBJ1-3; D is unclear. V lost 2 bases, J lost 5 bases, and 11 bases lay in between. Germline V gene lookup returns CDR1 SGHRS and CDR2 YFSETQ. The CDR3 spans 14 residues. Here the CDR3 reads CASSLFGWRNTIYF. The CDR3 DNA sequence: TGCGCCAGCAGCTTATTCGGTTGGAGAAACACCATATATTTT.

V gene TRBV7-2 combines with J gene TRBJ2-1; TRBD2 matches 15 bases. Unmatched junction bases numbered 9, after V lost 5 bases and J lost 7 bases. The CDR3 has 17 amino acids. Germline V gene data show CDR1 as SGHTA and CDR2 as FQGNSA. For the CDR3, the DNA is TGTGCCAGCAGCCGGACTAGCGGGGGGGTGGTGGCAAATGAGCAGTTCTTC. Protein: CASSRTSGGVVANEQFF.

The table lists this clonotype with a few counts. V gene TRBV4-1 combines with J gene TRBJ1-5, with D possibly matching TRBD1 (6 bases). Trimming cost V 0 bases and J 6 bases, with 15 bases left between them. Germline CDR1 MGHRA, CDR2 YSYEKL. The CDR3 totals 16 residues. The CDR3 DNA follows: TGCGCCAGCAGCCAAGATTTCGGACAGACCCGTCAGCCCCAGCATTTT. This encodes CASSQDFGQTRQPQHF.

In this sample, this clonotype turned up many times. The J gene is TRBJ1-2, the V gene TRBV19; D might be TRBD1 (5 bases). In germline, CDR1 is LNHDA, CDR2 SQIVND (reference sequence). This CDR3 spans 14 amino acids. Trimming removed 5 bases from V and 6 bases from J, with 16 bases in between. CDR3 region: CASSPGTFLDGYTF. The CDR3, as DNA: TGTGCCAGTAGTCCTGGGACCTTTTTGGATGGCTACACCTTC.

The chain carries TRBV20-1 and TRBJ1-1, with D maybe TRBD1 (6 bases). CDR1 is DFQATT, CDR2 SNEGSKA, per germline (reference sequence). The CDR3 sequence is 14 residues long. Trimming cost V 5 bases and J 6 bases, with 19 bases left between them. CDR3 loop: CSAYGGGQRAEAFF. As DNA, the CDR3 is TGCAGTGCTTATGGAGGGGGGCAAAGGGCTGAAGCTTTCTTT.

In its sample, this clonotype was seen many times. The chain carries TRBV15 and TRBJ2-1; TRBD1 is a possible D gene (5 bases). Trimming took 4 bases from V and 6 from J, leaving 13 bases between them. CDR3 length equals 14 residues. Germline values: CDR1 LNHNV, CDR2 YYDKDF (reference sequence). CDR3 DNA sequence: TGTGCCACCAGCAAACCCGACAGAATCAATGAGCAGTTCTTC. Translation gives CATSKPDRINEQFF.

This clonotype was counted between two and nine times. The genes are TRBV4-3 and TRBJ2-2; 9 bases are shared with TRBD1. V lost 0 bases, J lost 4 bases, and 6 bases stayed unmatched. The length of the CDR3 is 17 residues. Germline V gives CDR1 LGHNA, CDR2 YSLEER. The DNA for the CDR3 is TGCGCCAGCAGCCAAGAGTCCGGGACAGGGTTCACCGGGGAGCTGTTTTTT. Translation: CASSQESGTGFTGELFF.

The V call is TRBV5-1, the J call TRBJ2-1; D is undetermined. CDR3 size: 14 residues. V lost 0 bases and J 5 bases, leaving 9 bases between the germline ends. Germline V lookup: CDR1 SGHRS, CDR2 YFSETQ. This CDR3 is CASSLDQIHNEQFF. The CDR3 DNA sequence: TGCGCCAGCAGCTTGGACCAGATCCACAATGAGCAGTTCTTC.

The rearrangement links TRBV15 to TRBJ2-5, with 9 bases fitting TRBD1. CDR1 LNHNV and CDR2 YYDKDF come from the germline V gene (reference sequence). The CDR3 length is 15 residues. The V gene end was trimmed by 1 base and the J gene end by 1 base; junction bases not matched to a gene: 1. CDR3 protein: CATSRVDRGQETQYF. CDR3 coding DNA: TGTGCCACCAGCAGAGTGGACAGGGGCCAAGAGACCCAGTACTTC.

This clonotype was observed a few times. The J gene is TRBJ2-5, the V gene TRBV18; D is perhaps TRBD2 (6 bases). The V and J ends lost 2 bases and 2 bases respectively, with 12 bases between them. From germline, CDR1 is KGHSH and CDR2 LQKENI. This CDR3 is 15 amino acids long. CDR3 sequence (DNA): TGTGCCAGCTCACCAGGTCTCGGGGGACAAGAGACCCAGTACTTC. Protein sequence: CASSPGLGGQETQYF.

V usage is TRBV3-1 and J usage is TRBJ2-7; D is undetermined. V shed 5 bases and J shed 4 bases, with 15 bases lying between them. The CDR3 is 14 amino acids. Germline V lookup: CDR1 LGHDT, CDR2 YNNKEL (reference sequence). The CDR3 is CASSTQFTKYEQYV. CDR3 bases: TGTGCCAGCAGCACACAGTTCACGAAGTACGAGCAGTACGTC.

This clonotype was detected only a few times. The chain is built from TRBV3-1 and TRBJ2-1, with no clear D. This CDR3 is 16 amino acids long. The germline CDR1 and CDR2 sequences are LGHDT and YNNKEL (reference sequence). Trimming left V 0 bases short and J 7 bases short, with 16 bases between. Here the CDR3 DNA reads TGTGCCAGCAGCCAAGATCCGAGGCAGGTGCGGAATGAGCAGTTCTTC. This codes for CASSQDPRQVRNEQFF.

This clonotype was counted only a few times. This chain connects TRBV4-1 to TRBJ2-2, with D hard to call. The V end was cut by 1 base, the J end by 4 bases, with 16 bases between. The CDR3 runs 17 residues. CDR1 is MGHRA and CDR2 is YSYEKL in the germline V gene. CDR3 in DNA: TGCGCCAGCAGCCAAGGGATTCCTAATCTGGCCACCGGGGAGCTGTTTTTT. It encodes CASSQGIPNLATGELFF.

This clonotype was found many times. The genes are TRBV6-4 and TRBJ2-3; 10 nucleotides match TRBD2. V shed 0 bases and J 4 bases; nucleotides not matched to a gene: 1. Per the germline V gene, CDR1 is MRHNA and CDR2 is SNTAGT. The CDR3 has 15 residues. CDR3: CASSDSSGGADTQYF. CDR3 sequence (DNA): TGTGCCAGCAGTGACTCGAGCGGGGGGGCAGATACGCAGTATTTT.

This clonotype has ten or more counts. The chain carries TRBV5-5 and TRBJ2-1; D call uncertain. This CDR3 has 12 residues. Germline V gene lookup returns CDR1 SGHKS and CDR2 YYEKEE (reference sequence). Trimming shortened V by 0 bases and J by 8 bases, and 6 bases separated the two germline ends. This CDR3 is CASSLAGYEQFF. The CDR3 DNA follows: TGTGCCAGCAGCTTGGCGGGTTATGAGCAGTTCTTC.

This chain links TRBV5-6 with TRBJ2-1; no clear D. V lost 4 bases, J lost 10 bases, and 15 bases lay in between. The CDR3 contains 13 residues. Germline V gives CDR1 SGHDT, CDR2 YYEEEE. In nucleotides, the CDR3 is TGTGCCAGCAGCGGAGATAGAGCTCGCGAGCAGTTCTTC. It specifies CASSGDRAREQFF.

The chain links TRBV2 to TRBJ1-6; TRBD1 agrees at 8 bases. CDR1 is SNHLY, CDR2 FYNNEI, per germline. J gave up 9 bases and V 6 bases, and 13 bases lay outside the gene matches. This CDR3 comprises 16 residues. The CDR3 spells CASRDLTGTGSSPLHF. DNA of the CDR3: TGTGCCAGCAGAGATCTTACCGGGACAGGAAGTTCACCCCTCCACTTT.

The V and J genes are TRBV6-1 and TRBJ2-7, with TRBD1 matching 8 bases. This CDR3 contains 14 residues. V dropped 5 bases and J dropped 6; count of bases not matched to a gene: 9. Per the germline V gene, CDR1 is MNHNS and CDR2 is SASEGT. For the CDR3, the DNA is TGTGCCAGCAGTACGGGGACAGGACCGCGCGAGCAGTACTTC. This sequence encodes CASSTGTGPREQYF.

This clonotype has only a few counts. V is TRBV12-3 or TRBV12-4 and J is TRBJ2-7, with 11 bases that match TRBD2. The CDR3 extends over 12 amino acids. The V and J ends lost 10 bases and 6 bases, in that order; junction bases with no gene match: 5. The CDR3 sequence is CATLAGGPEQYF. The CDR3 DNA sequence: TGTGCCACCCTAGCGGGGGGACCCGAGCAGTACTTC.

This clonotype was counted only a few times. V is TRBV7-3 and J is TRBJ2-1, with a weak D call TRBD2 (6 bases). The CDR3 is 16 amino acids. Germline assignment: CDR1 SGHTA and CDR2 FQGTGA. V dropped 3 bases and J dropped 3 bases, with 15 bases sitting between them. CDR3 loop: CASSFGGLALYNEQFF. The CDR3 nucleotides read TGTGCCAGCAGCTTCGGGGGTCTAGCGCTCTACAATGAGCAGTTCTTC.

This clonotype was counted between two and nine times. Here the CDR3 DNA reads TGTGCCAGTAAGACGGGGGTCTCCTACAATGAGCAGTTCTTC. Its translation: CASKTGVSYNEQFF. The rearrangement links TRBV19 to TRBJ2-1, with D maybe TRBD2 (6 bases). The V gene lost 7 bases and the J gene lost 0 bases, with 10 bases spanning the gap. Germline V lookup: CDR1 LNHDA, CDR2 SQIVND (reference sequence). CDR3 length: 14 residues. The full variable domain, completed using reference TRBV19 and TRBJ2-1, is DGGITQSPKYLFRKEGQNVTLSCEQNLNHDAMYWYRQDPGQGLRLIYYSQIVNDFQKGDIAEGYSVSREKKESFPLTVTSAQKNPTAFYLCASKTGVSYNEQFFGPGTRLTVL.

J is TRBJ2-1 and V is TRBV6-5; 14 nucleotides agree with TRBD2. The V and J ends lost 6 bases and 4 bases, in that order; junction bases with no gene match: 5. CDR3 length equals 16 residues. CDR1 is MNHEY and CDR2 is SVGAGI in the germline V gene. CDR3 protein: CASRPGLAGVYNEQFF. The CDR3 DNA reads TGTGCCAGCAGGCCGGGACTAGCGGGGGTGTACAATGAGCAGTTCTTC.

Only a few counts were recorded for this clonotype. The rearrangement uses TRBV20-1 and TRBJ2-5; D perhaps matches TRBD2 (7 bases). V shed 0 bases and J shed 3 bases, with 17 bases lying between them. This CDR3 region has 16 residues. The germline gives CDR1 DFQATT, CDR2 SNEGSKA (reference sequence). Here the CDR3 DNA reads TGCAGTGCTAGAGACAGGGAGGGGGGGCCAGAAGAGACCCAGTACTTC. It codes for CSARDREGGPEETQYF.

This chain uses TRBV15 with TRBJ2-1; the match to TRBD1 covers 7 bases. The ends lost 3 bases at V and 0 bases at J; junction bases unmatched: 5. This CDR3 has 16 amino acids. Looked up from germline, CDR1 is LNHNV and CDR2 is YYDKDF (reference sequence). The CDR3 DNA sequence: TGTGCCACCAGCAGCAGGGGACAGAGCTCCTACAATGAGCAGTTCTTC. This sequence encodes CATSSRGQSSYNEQFF. The variable domain in full, with the rest retrieved from reference TRBV15 and TRBJ2-1, is DAMVIQNPRYQVTQFGKPVTLSCSQTLNHNVMYWYQQKSSQAPKLLFHYYDKDFNNEADTPDNFQSRRPNTSFCFLDIRSPGLGDTAMYLCATSSRGQSSYNEQFFGPGTRLTVL.